These 4 T cell receptor beta chains originate from one sample sequenced in a study of spatial heterogeneity in lung cancer. MiXCR, run by TCRdb on the 5' RACE reads, gives a single entry per CDR3 protein. The sample records some 28,000 distinct CDR3 sequences, about 8.8% being singletons. The time point: sample taken at primary tumor resection. Unsorted whole RNA of tumor, nontumor lung or frozen PBMC was sequenced. The specimen was PBMCs, collected at surgery. Every receptor here comes from a female donor with early-stage non-small cell lung cancer.

This clonotype was recorded at least ten times. This chain joins TRBV9 and TRBJ2-1, with TRBD1 as a possible D gene (7 bases). Germline V CDR1 and CDR2: SGDLS, YYNGEE. V lost 3 bases and J lost 4, with 14 bases in between. The CDR3 has 15 amino acids. CDR3 bases: TGTGCCAGCAGCGCGGAGGGGGCAAGGTACAATGAGCAGTTCTTC. Translated, it gives CASSAEGARYNEQFF.

In its sample, this clonotype was seen many times. The rearrangement uses TRBV2 and TRBJ2-3, with D perhaps matching TRBD2 (6 bases). Germline CDR1 is SNHLY and CDR2 is FYNNEI. The V gene lost 2 bases and the J gene lost 6 bases, with 18 bases spanning the gap. This CDR3 spans 16 amino acids. CDR3 region: CASSEWGDVRGDTQYF. The CDR3 nucleotides read TGTGCCAGCAGTGAATGGGGGGATGTGAGAGGGGATACGCAGTATTTT. The full variable domain, with the rest looked up from reference TRBV2 and TRBJ2-3, is EPEVTQTPSHQVTQMGQEVILRCVPISNHLYFYWYRQILGQKVEFLVSFYNNEISEKSEIFDDQFSVERPDGSNFTLKIRSTKLEDSAMYFCASSEWGDVRGDTQYFGPGTRLTVL.

This rearrangement joins TRBV11-2 to TRBJ2-1; D might be TRBD2 (5 bases). The V end was cut by 3 bases, the J end by 8 bases, with 14 bases between. The length of the CDR3 is 14 residues. Germline V lookup: CDR1 SGHAT, CDR2 FQNNGV. The CDR3 DNA sequence: TGTGCCAGCAGCTTCGTTATCAGCGGCTATGAGCAGTTCTTC. Amino acid sequence: CASSFVISGYEQFF.

This clonotype was observed a handful of times. The chain links TRBV19 to TRBJ2-5; D ambiguous. The germline V gene has CDR1 LNHDA and CDR2 SQIVND (reference sequence). The ends were cut back, 5 bases at V and 0 bases at J, with 19 bases in the middle. This CDR3 contains 17 residues. CDR3 bases: TGTGCCAGTAGTCCGCCTTCATTGGACGGTTACCAAGAGACCCAGTACTTC. Translated: CASSPPSLDGYQETQYF.